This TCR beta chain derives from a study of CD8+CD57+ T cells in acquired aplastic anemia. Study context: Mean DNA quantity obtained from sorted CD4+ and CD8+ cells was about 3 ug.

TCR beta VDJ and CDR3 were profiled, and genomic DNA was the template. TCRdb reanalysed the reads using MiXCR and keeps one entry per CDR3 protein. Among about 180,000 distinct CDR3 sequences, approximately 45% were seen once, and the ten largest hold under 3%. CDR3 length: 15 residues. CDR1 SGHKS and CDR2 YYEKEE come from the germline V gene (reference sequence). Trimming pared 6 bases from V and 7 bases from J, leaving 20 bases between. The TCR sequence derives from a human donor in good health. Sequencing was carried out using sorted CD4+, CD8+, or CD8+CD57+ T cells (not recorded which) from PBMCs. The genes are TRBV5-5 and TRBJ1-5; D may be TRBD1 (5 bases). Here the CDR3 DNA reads TGTGCCAGCACCGCTTCGATGGGACGAGACCAGCCCCAGCATTTT. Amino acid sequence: CASTASMGRDQPQHF.